These 27 T cell receptor beta chains were sequenced from one sample in a study of technical replicates of blood from a few donors. Assay used: immunoSEQ multiplex PCR; TCRdb lists only in-frame clones, some missing. This sample has about 75,000 clones, with around 97% found just once. The sample taken for sequencing was T cells isolated from PBMCs. The receptors were gathered from a human donor in good health.

This clone was picked up one time. The chain combines TRBV6-5 with TRBJ2-3; D perhaps matches TRBD1 (6 bases). V lost 0 bases to trimming and J lost 2 bases, with 12 bases between them. Germline V gene sequence: CDR1 MNHEY, CDR2 SVGAGI. The CDR3 runs to 16 residues. CDR3 region: CASSYSKGVNTDTQYF. The CDR3 DNA sequence: TGTGCCAGCAGTTACTCGAAGGGGGTAAACACAGATACGCAGTATTTT.

V gene TRBV10-3 combines with J gene TRBJ1-4; tentative D call: TRBD1 (5 bases). Trimming cost V 0 bases and J 4 bases, with 9 bases left between them. The CDR3 has 15 residues. The germline V gene has CDR1 ENHRY and CDR2 SYGVKD. CDR3 nucleotide sequence: TGTGCCATCAGTGAGTCCGGGGGATATAATGAAAAACTGTTTTTT. Translated, it gives CAISESGGYNEKLFF.

The chain combines TRBV5-1 with TRBJ2-1; 8 nucleotides agree with TRBD1. Per germline, CDR1 SGHRS and CDR2 YFSETQ. CDR3 length: 15 residues. With 0 bases clipped from V and 7 bases from J, the junction kept 6 bases outside the gene matches. The CDR3 DNA follows: TGCGCCAGCAGCTTGGGGCAGGGGGCGAGGAATGAGCAGTTCTTC. This codes for CASSLGQGARNEQFF.

This chain joins TRBV28 and TRBJ2-2; 7 nucleotides match TRBD2. This CDR3 contains 14 residues. The J segment lost 6 bases and the V segment lost 2 bases, leaving 3 bases of the junction unmatched. Germline V lookup: CDR1 MDHEN, CDR2 SYDVKM. CDR3 region: CASSLTSVAGELFF. In nucleotides, the CDR3 is TGTGCCAGCAGTTTAACTAGCGTAGCCGGGGAGCTGTTTTTT.

This clone was detected only a few times. The rearrangement links TRBV6-5 to TRBJ1-1; 7 bases are shared with TRBD1. CDR3 length: 13 residues. From germline, CDR1 is MNHEY and CDR2 SVGAGI. V shed 7 bases, J shed 1 base, and the junction held 3 bases outside the gene matches. The CDR3 here is CASTGQANTEAFF. The CDR3 nucleotides read TGTGCCAGCACCGGACAGGCGAACACTGAAGCTTTCTTT.

The chain links TRBV2 to TRBJ1-2; 8 bases are shared with TRBD1. This CDR3 is built from 14 residues. V trimming: 6 bases; J trimming: 6 bases; junction bases outside the gene matches: 9. Per germline, CDR1 SNHLY and CDR2 FYNNEI. CDR3: CASSPDRGTDGYTF. CDR3 nucleotide sequence: TGTGCCAGCAGCCCCGACAGGGGAACAGATGGCTACACCTTC.

The chain recombines TRBV7-6 with TRBJ2-1, with D unclear. Trimming cost V 1 base and J 6 bases, with 7 bases left between them. Germline-derived CDR1 and CDR2 are SGHVS and FNYEAQ. The CDR3 runs 13 residues. This CDR3 is CASSLEASNEQFF. CDR3 nucleotides: TGTGCCAGCAGCTTAGAAGCGTCCAATGAGCAGTTCTTC.

V usage is TRBV19 and J usage is TRBJ1-2; no clear D gene. Between the trimmed V and J ends, which lost 2 bases and 0 bases, there was a span of 10 bases. Germline-derived CDR1 and CDR2 are LNHDA and SQIVND (reference sequence). This CDR3 contains 15 residues. CDR3 sequence: CASSISGLANYGYTF. For the CDR3, the DNA is TGTGCCAGTAGTATAAGCGGACTAGCTAACTATGGCTACACCTTC. The full variable domain, its missing parts supplied by reference TRBV19 and TRBJ1-2, is DGGITQSPKYLFRKEGQNVTLSCEQNLNHDAMYWYRQDPGQGLRLIYYSQIVNDFQKGDIAEGYSVSREKKESFPLTVTSAQKNPTAFYLCASSISGLANYGYTFGSGTRLTVV.

The J gene is TRBJ2-5, the V gene TRBV30; 10 bases align to TRBD1. The CDR3 consists of 15 residues. CDR1 GTSNPN and CDR2 SVGIG come from the germline V gene (reference sequence). V gave up 3 bases and J gave up 4 bases; unmatched junction bases: 8. In DNA form, the CDR3 reads TGTGCCTGGAGGGCCGGGACAGGGGTTGGAGAGACCCAGTACTTC. Translation: CAWRAGTGVGETQYF.

The V call is TRBV5-4, the J call TRBJ1-2, with TRBD1 as a possible D gene (5 bases). The CDR3 length is 15 residues. Germline CDR1 reads SGHNT; CDR2 reads YYREEE (reference sequence). Trimming removed 4 bases at V and 4 bases at J, with 17 bases between. For the CDR3, the DNA is TGTGCCAGCAGCCCCTCGACAGAGCTCCTCTATGGCTACACCTTC. Encoded protein: CASSPSTELLYGYTF.

The chain carries TRBV2 and TRBJ1-2; 7 bases agree with TRBD1. Germline V gene data show CDR1 as SNHLY and CDR2 as FYNNEI. The CDR3 consists of 12 residues. After removal of 6 bases from V and 7 bases from J, the junction contained 5 bases not matched to a gene. The chain's CDR3 is CASRTGPAGYTF. The CDR3, as DNA: TGTGCCAGCAGGACAGGGCCGGCTGGCTACACCTTC.

A remark on this clone: One end of the junction does not line up with germline, which may come from a read error. The V gene is TRBV25-1, the J gene TRBJ2-5; 8 nucleotides match TRBD2. Germline assignment: CDR1 MGHDK and CDR2 SYGVNS. CDR3 size: 13 residues. CDR3 coding DNA: TGTGCCAGCAGGGAGCGGGAGCAAGGGACCCAGTACTTC. This sequence encodes CASREREQGTQYF. The whole variable domain, remainder taken from reference TRBV25-1 and TRBJ2-5, is EADIYQTPRYLVIGTGKKITLECSQTMGHDKMYWYQQDPGMELHLIHYSYGVNSTEKGDLSSESTVSRIRTEHFPLTLESARPSHTSQYLCASREREQGTQYFGPGTRLLVL.

J is TRBJ2-1 and V is TRBV27, with a possible D match to TRBD2 (6 bases). The CDR3 extends over 15 amino acids. The ends were cut back, 7 bases at V and 8 bases at J, with 21 bases in the middle. Looked up from germline, CDR1 is MNHEY and CDR2 is SMNVEV (reference sequence). CDR3 nucleotides: TGTGCCAGCACCCGGGGAGGCATAGCCTCAGATGAGCAGTTCTTC. Encoded protein: CASTRGGIASDEQFF.

This rearrangement joins TRBV6-5 to TRBJ2-7; 10 nucleotides align to TRBD2. CDR3 length: 15 residues. With 0 bases clipped from V and 7 bases from J, the junction kept 6 bases outside the gene matches. In germline, CDR1 is MNHEY, CDR2 SVGAGI. The CDR3 region is CASSYSRLAGVEQYF. CDR3 DNA: TGTGCCAGCAGTTACTCGAGGCTAGCGGGAGTTGAGCAGTACTTC.

This chain connects TRBV7-3 to TRBJ2-3; 7 nucleotides line up with TRBD2. Trimming took 3 bases from V and 3 from J; bases not matched to a gene: 3. CDR3 length: 14 amino acids. In germline, CDR1 is SGHTA, CDR2 FQGTGA. DNA of the CDR3: TGTGCCAGCAGCTTTCGGGAGGAGACAGATACGCAGTATTTT. It specifies CASSFREETDTQYF.

This chain connects TRBV28 to TRBJ2-1; the match to TRBD2 covers 7 bases. The CDR3 covers 16 residues. The V and J ends lost 0 bases and 0 bases, in that order; junction bases with no gene match: 2. Looked up from germline, CDR1 is MDHEN and CDR2 is SYDVKM. CDR3 loop: CASSLWWEGSYNEQFF. DNA for the CDR3: TGTGCCAGCAGTTTATGGTGGGAGGGCTCCTACAATGAGCAGTTCTTC.

The genes are TRBV14 and TRBJ2-3; TRBD2 might be the D (6 bases). V was pared by 4 bases and J by 5 bases, with 16 bases between. The germline V gene has CDR1 SGHDN and CDR2 FVKESK. This CDR3 has 15 residues. The CDR3 sequence: CASSRGERELDTQYF. DNA for the CDR3: TGTGCCAGCAGCCGCGGGGAAAGGGAGCTAGATACGCAGTATTTT. Using reference TRBV14 and TRBJ2-3 for the parts outside the CDR3, the full variable domain is EAGVTQFPSHSVIEKGQTVTLRCDPISGHDNLYWYRRVMGKEIKFLLHFVKESKQDESGMPNNRFLAERTGGTYSTLKVQPAELEDSGVYFCASSRGERELDTQYFGPGTRLTVL.

This chain joins TRBV6-5 and TRBJ1-6, with 7 bases lining up with TRBD1. Germline V gene data show CDR1 as MNHEY and CDR2 as SVGAGI. V trimming: 0 bases; J trimming: 9 bases; junction bases outside the gene matches: 2. The CDR3 runs 14 residues. The CDR3 nucleotides are TGTGCCAGCAGTTACTCTGGGACAGTTTCACCCCTCCACTTT. Amino acid sequence: CASSYSGTVSPLHF.

This chain joins TRBV2 and TRBJ1-1, with 7 nucleotides matching TRBD1. The germline V gene has CDR1 SNHLY and CDR2 FYNNEI. J gave up 1 base and V 4 bases, and 0 bases lay outside the gene matches. The CDR3 spans 13 residues. The CDR3 loop reads CASSGQGNTEAFF. CDR3 DNA sequence: TGTGCCAGCAGTGGACAGGGGAACACTGAAGCTTTCTTT.

The J gene is TRBJ2-1, the V gene TRBV4-3; TRBD2 aligns across 7 bases. J lost 5 bases, V lost 0 bases, and 7 bases had no gene match. The CDR3 has 16 amino acids. Germline-derived CDR1 and CDR2 are LGHNA and YSLEER. The CDR3 DNA reads as TGCGCCAGCAGCCAAGACCCAGCGGGAACTGACAATGAGCAGTTCTTC. Its protein is CASSQDPAGTDNEQFF.

V usage is TRBV27 and J usage is TRBJ1-4, with D uncertain. The ends were cut back, 3 bases at V and 7 bases at J, with 9 bases in the middle. CDR3 length equals 13 residues. CDR1 MNHEY and CDR2 SMNVEV come from the germline V gene (reference sequence). The CDR3 DNA reads as TGTGCCAGCAGTTTTAGTCGGTCTGAAAAACTGTTTTTT. This encodes CASSFSRSEKLFF.

CDR3 DNA: TGTGCCTGGAGTTATGGACAGGCCTCTAGCTCCTACGAGCAGTACTTC. Protein product: CAWSYGQASSSYEQYF. V gene TRBV30 combines with J gene TRBJ2-7, with 7 positions matching TRBD1. The J segment lost 0 bases and the V segment lost 2 bases, leaving 10 bases of the junction unmatched. The V gene's germline CDR1 is GTSNPN and CDR2 SVGIG (reference sequence). This CDR3 comprises 16 residues.

This chain uses TRBV4-1 with TRBJ1-2; D not resolved. Germline V gene data show CDR1 as MGHRA and CDR2 as YSYEKL. This CDR3 contains 14 residues. V gave up 1 base and J gave up 4 bases, with 10 bases separating them. The CDR3 sequence: CASSQGHLAYGYTF. The CDR3 DNA is TGCGCCAGCAGCCAAGGGCACCTCGCCTATGGCTACACCTTC.

The chain couples TRBV7-9 to TRBJ2-3; 9 bases agree with TRBD1. CDR1 and CDR2 from the germline V gene are SEHNR and FQNEAQ (reference sequence). This CDR3 has 15 amino acids. Unmatched junction bases numbered 5, after V lost 5 bases and J lost 2 bases. The CDR3 coding sequence is TGTGCCAGCAGCCCGACAGGGGGGGACACAGATACGCAGTATTTT. Translation gives CASSPTGGDTDTQYF.

The J gene is TRBJ2-7, the V gene TRBV4-1, with 10 bases aligning to TRBD2. The J segment lost 3 bases and the V segment lost 0 bases, leaving 8 bases of the junction unmatched. The CDR3 sequence is 17 residues long. The germline CDR1 and CDR2 sequences are MGHRA and YSYEKL. The CDR3 is CASSQEGLAGAHYEQYF. The DNA of the CDR3 is TGCGCCAGCAGCCAAGAAGGTCTAGCGGGAGCCCACTACGAGCAGTACTTC.

This chain uses TRBV29-1 with TRBJ2-7, with a tentative D call TRBD1 (6 bases). The CDR3 contains 14 residues. Trimming pared 1 base from V and 1 base from J, leaving 11 bases between. Per germline, CDR1 SQVTM and CDR2 ANQGSEA. This CDR3 is CSVEVGTPSYEQYF. CDR3 bases: TGCAGCGTTGAAGTGGGGACACCGTCCTACGAGCAGTACTTC.

J is TRBJ2-1 and V is TRBV13; unclear D gene. This CDR3 contains 13 residues. V lost 2 bases and J lost 5, with 7 bases in between. Per the germline V gene, CDR1 is PRHDT and CDR2 is FYEKMQ (reference sequence). The CDR3: CASSLLQNNEQFF. The CDR3 nucleotides are TGTGCCAGCAGCTTATTACAGAACAATGAGCAGTTCTTC.